Each of the 15 T cell receptor beta chains below was sequenced from the same sample in a study of shared clonotypes between healthy human individuals. Only in-frame clones appear in the TCRdb table, and some are missing; sequencing was by immunoSEQ multiplex PCR. The sample carries roughly 1.5 million clones, approximately 98% recorded once. Sequences were obtained from naive CD4+ T cells sorted from blood. Regarding subset: CD45RA+ positively selected. The source is a man aged 25-45 years in good health.

This sequence joins TRBV6-6 and TRBJ1-2, with D tentatively TRBD1 (5 bases). Germline loops: CDR1 MNHNY, CDR2 SVGAGI (reference sequence). Trimming stripped 5 bases from V and 3 bases from J, with 13 bases between. The CDR3 consists of 14 residues. The CDR3 DNA reads TGTGCCAGCAGTAGGGGTTCACTTGACTATGGCTACACCTTC. This translates into CASSRGSLDYGYTF.

Details on this clone: Other nucleotide sequences from this sample produce the same CDR3. The chain links TRBV15 to TRBJ2-2; a possible D gene is TRBD1 (6 bases). The CDR3 sequence is 12 residues long. V was pared by 3 bases and J by 8 bases, with 7 bases between. CDR1 and CDR2 from the germline V gene are LNHNV and YYDKDF (reference sequence). CDR3 DNA: TGTGCCACCAGCAGCGGGACAGGGGAGCTGTTTTTT. Amino acid sequence: CATSSGTGELFF. Based on the CDR3 plus reference TRBV15 and TRBJ2-2, the full variable domain is DAMVIQNPRYQVTQFGKPVTLSCSQTLNHNVMYWYQQKSSQAPKLLFHYYDKDFNNEADTPDNFQSRRPNTSFCFLDIRSPGLGDTAMYLCATSSGTGELFFGEGSRLTVL.

The gene calls are TRBV6-6 and TRBJ2-7, with 7 nucleotides matching TRBD1. The germline V gene has CDR1 MNHNY and CDR2 SVGAGI (reference sequence). Trimming removed 8 bases from V and 0 bases from J; junction bases left unmatched: 10. The CDR3 is 15 amino acids. The CDR3 region has the DNA TGTGCCAGCTGCTCGGGACAGACGATCTCCTACGAGCAGTACTTC. This translates into CASCSGQTISYEQYF.

The rearrangement joins TRBV28 to TRBJ2-7; 11 nucleotides agree with TRBD2. Per the germline V gene, CDR1 is MDHEN and CDR2 is SYDVKM. This CDR3 contains 14 residues. V was pared by 6 bases and J by 3 bases, with 4 bases of the junction left unmatched. The DNA for the CDR3 is TGTGCCAGCAGGACGGGACTAGCGGTCTACGAGCAGTACTTC. This gives the protein CASRTGLAVYEQYF.

The chain recombines TRBV11-2 with TRBJ2-5; D remains ambiguous. The CDR3 has 14 amino acids. Germline loops: CDR1 SGHAT, CDR2 FQNNGV. V gave up 0 bases and J gave up 4 bases, with 9 bases separating them. The CDR3 spells CASSLDGLRETQYF. DNA for the CDR3: TGTGCCAGCAGCTTAGACGGGTTGCGAGAGACCCAGTACTTC.

This clone was recorded once. This sequence joins TRBV4-1 and TRBJ1-1, with D unresolved. There are 15 residues in the CDR3. The V end lost 4 bases, the J end lost 5 bases, and 17 bases lay between the germline ends. Germline V CDR1 and CDR2: MGHRA, YSYEKL. The CDR3 region is CASSPTRQSRTEAFF. The CDR3 DNA reads TGCGCCAGCAGCCCGACCAGGCAATCGCGAACTGAAGCTTTCTTT.

The chain employs TRBV5-4 and TRBJ1-3; D call uncertain. V lost 0 bases to trimming and J lost 4 bases, with 20 bases between them. The CDR3 is 18 residues long. The V gene's germline CDR1 is SGHNT and CDR2 YYREEE (reference sequence). CDR3 loop: CASSLEPGRRTHGNTIYF. In DNA form, the CDR3 reads TGTGCCAGCAGCTTGGAACCCGGCAGGCGTACACACGGAAACACCATATATTTT.

This clone has a single count. CDR3 nucleotide sequence: TGTGCCAGCAGCACGCCCGGGGCTGGCAATCAGCCCCAGCATTTT. It codes for CASSTPGAGNQPQHF. The chain joins TRBV7-9 to TRBJ1-5; D perhaps matches TRBD1 (5 bases). Trimming removed 5 bases at V and 2 bases at J, with 13 bases between. This CDR3 contains 15 residues. Germline CDR1 SEHNR, CDR2 FQNEAQ (reference sequence). Variable domain in full (rest from reference TRBV7-9 and TRBJ1-5): DTGVSQNPRHKITKRGQNVTFRCDPISEHNRLYWYRQTLGQGPEFLTYFQNEAQLEKSRLLSDRFSAERPKGSFSTLEIQRTEQGDSAMYLCASSTPGAGNQPQHFGDGTRLSIL.

The V and J genes are TRBV7-2 and TRBJ1-5, with D hard to call. This CDR3 is built from 13 residues. Trimming stripped 6 bases from V and 4 bases from J, with 10 bases between. Germline CDR1 reads SGHTA; CDR2 reads FQGNSA. The CDR3 DNA reads TGTGCCAGCAGTTCCGACAAAAATCAGCCCCAGCATTTT. This codes for CASSSDKNQPQHF.

This rearrangement joins TRBV11-2 to TRBJ2-7, with a weak D call TRBD2 (6 bases). Germline V gene sequence: CDR1 SGHAT, CDR2 FQNNGV. The V end was cut by 5 bases, the J end by 4 bases, with 18 bases between. This CDR3 comprises 15 residues. The CDR3 DNA reads as TGTGCCAGCAGCCCAGGGTCTACCGGGAGTTACGAGCAGTACTTC. Translated, it gives CASSPGSTGSYEQYF. The entire variable domain, with the rest obtained from reference TRBV11-2 and TRBJ2-7, is as follows: EAGVAQSPRYKIIEKRQSVAFWCNPISGHATLYWYQQILGQGPKLLIQFQNNGVVDDSQLPKDRFSAERLKGVDSTLKIQPAKLEDSAVYLCASSPGSTGSYEQYFGPGTRLTVT.

The chain carries TRBV4-1 and TRBJ2-1; D could derive from TRBD1 or TRBD2 (7 bases each). With 3 bases removed from V and 12 bases from J, the gap between germline ends came to 15 bases. Germline V gene sequence: CDR1 MGHRA, CDR2 YSYEKL. This CDR3 region has 13 residues. The CDR3 sequence: CASSHPGGGPQFF. The CDR3 coding sequence is TGCGCCAGCAGCCACCCAGGGGGGGGTCCGCAGTTCTTC.

The CDR3 here is CASSFGTEVQETQYF. For the CDR3, the DNA is TGTGCCAGCAGTTTTGGGACAGAAGTCCAAGAGACCCAGTACTTC. The rearrangement uses TRBV28 and TRBJ2-5; 7 bases align to TRBD1. The CDR3 contains 15 residues. Trimming cost V 3 bases and J 1 base; bases outside gene matches: 5. Germline V gene data show CDR1 as MDHEN and CDR2 as SYDVKM.

The chain combines TRBV5-1 with TRBJ2-3; D not certain. The CDR3 spans 13 residues. Trimming took 6 bases from V and 2 from J, leaving 10 bases between them. Per germline, CDR1 SGHRS and CDR2 YFSETQ. The CDR3 is CASTLGYTDTQYF. The DNA of the CDR3 is TGCGCCAGCACTTTAGGCTACACAGATACGCAGTATTTT. Complete variable domain (other parts from reference TRBV5-1 and TRBJ2-3): KAGVTQTPRYLIKTRGQQVTLSCSPISGHRSVSWYQQTPGQGLQFLFEYFSETQRNKGNFPGRFSGRQFSNSRSEMNVSTLELGDSALYLCASTLGYTDTQYFGPGTRLTVL.

This chain uses TRBV4-3 with TRBJ2-1; D may be TRBD2 (6 bases). The CDR3 has 15 residues. Trimming removed 0 bases at V and 7 bases at J, with 13 bases between. CDR1 LGHNA and CDR2 YSLEER come from the germline V gene. CDR3 amino acids: CASSQEGGPRNEQFF. In nucleotides, the CDR3 is TGCGCCAGCAGCCAAGAGGGGGGTCCGAGAAATGAGCAGTTCTTC.

Comments on this clone: The same CDR3 also results from other DNA sequences found in this sample. The V call is TRBV10-3, the J call TRBJ2-7; 7 bases match TRBD2. This CDR3 spans 12 amino acids. Germline CDR1 ENHRY, CDR2 SYGVKD. V lost 4 bases, J lost 3 bases, and 0 bases stayed unmatched. As DNA, the CDR3 is TGTGCCATCAGTGGCGGGAGCTACGAGCAGTACTTC. It specifies CAISGGSYEQYF.